A selection of T cell receptor beta chains follows, all from one sample in a study of blood T cells in healthy people across ages. A single record per CDR3 protein comes from TCRdb applying MiXCR to the 5' RACE reads. The table includes about 1.5 million distinct CDR3 sequences, approximately 39% detected once. Sequencing was done on a sample of blood. These receptors originate from a woman aged 18 to 35 in good health. CDR3s include the opening cysteine and the closing phenylalanine or tryptophan. Fields, in order: J gene, V gene, clone size, D gene, CDR3 DNA, CDR3 protein. The D gene is left open where the match is weak. Some rows have no size entry. The others give once, few or many, or a class for an expanded clone.

j_call: TRBJ1-5
v_call: TRBV20-1
clone_size: -
d_call: TRBD1
cdr3_nt: TGCAGTGCTAGATCACAGGGGGCGGGGGGTAGCAATCAGCCCCAGCATTTT
cdr3_aa: CSARSQGAGGSNQPQHF

j_call: TRBJ2-4
v_call: TRBV2
clone_size: -
d_call: -
cdr3_nt: TGTGCCAGCAGTGAAGCGCTTAGGGTAGCCACAAACATTCAGTACTTC
cdr3_aa: CASSEALRVATNIQYF

j_call: TRBJ1-5
v_call: TRBV21-1
clone_size: -
d_call: -
cdr3_nt: TGTGCCAGCAGCACCCACAGGGGCGGGCCCCAGCATTTT
cdr3_aa: CASSTHRGGPQHF

j_call: TRBJ1-2
v_call: TRBV20-1
clone_size: few
d_call: -
cdr3_nt: TGCAGTGCCACCTCGAGGGTTTACCACAACTATGGCTACACCTTC
cdr3_aa: CSATSRVYHNYGYTF

j_call: TRBJ2-3
v_call: TRBV2
clone_size: few
d_call: -
cdr3_nt: TGTGCCAGCAGTGAGCAGGGGAGCACAGATACGCAGTATTTT
cdr3_aa: CASSEQGSTDTQYF

j_call: TRBJ2-1
v_call: TRBV20-1
clone_size: -
d_call: TRBD2
cdr3_nt: TGCAGTGCGGACCCTCGGACTAGCGGGAGTCATCTTGATGAGCAGTTCTTC
cdr3_aa: CSADPRTSGSHLDEQFF

j_call: TRBJ2-1
v_call: TRBV20-1
clone_size: -
d_call: TRBD2
cdr3_nt: TGCAGTGCTCGCAACCCTAGCGGGCCGGGCGATGAGCAGTTCTTC
cdr3_aa: CSARNPSGPGDEQFF

j_call: TRBJ2-6
v_call: TRBV20-1
clone_size: -
d_call: -
cdr3_nt: TGCAGTGCTAGAAATGGCCTGGGACCCGAAAGATCTGGGGCCAACGTCCTGACTTTC
cdr3_aa: CSARNGLGPERSGANVLTF

j_call: TRBJ2-7
v_call: TRBV10-3
clone_size: -
d_call: -
cdr3_nt: TGTGCCATCAGTGGCCGGTTGGGGGACGAGCAGTACTTC
cdr3_aa: CAISGRLGDEQYF

j_call: TRBJ2-2
v_call: TRBV15
clone_size: once
d_call: TRBD1
cdr3_nt: TGTGCCACCAGCAGGCGGACAGGGGATAGCGCCGGGGAGCTGTTTTTT
cdr3_aa: CATSRRTGDSAGELFF

j_call: TRBJ2-3
v_call: TRBV9
clone_size: -
d_call: -
cdr3_nt: TGTGCCAGCAGCATTTCTTGGGGCACAGATACGCAGTATTTT
cdr3_aa: CASSISWGTDTQYF

j_call: TRBJ1-1
v_call: TRBV27
clone_size: few
d_call: -
cdr3_nt: TGTGCCAGCAGCTTGAGCGGGGGACACACTGAAGCTTTCTTT
cdr3_aa: CASSLSGGHTEAFF

j_call: TRBJ2-1
v_call: TRBV28
clone_size: many
d_call: TRBD2
cdr3_nt: TGTGCCAGCAGTTTCGGGACTAGCCCGTACAATGAGCAGTTCTTC
cdr3_aa: CASSFGTSPYNEQFF

j_call: TRBJ1-2
v_call: TRBV10-3
clone_size: -
d_call: -
cdr3_nt: TGTGCCATCAGGACACTGGAGGGGGTCAGCTATGGCTACACCTTC
cdr3_aa: CAIRTLEGVSYGYTF

j_call: TRBJ2-3
v_call: TRBV13
clone_size: few
d_call: -
cdr3_nt: TGTGCCAGCAGCTTAAGGAACTTTTTCACAGATACGCAGTATTTT
cdr3_aa: CASSLRNFFTDTQYF

j_call: TRBJ2-1
v_call: TRBV6-6
clone_size: -
d_call: -
cdr3_nt: TGTGCCAGCATTAGAAACAATGAGCAGTTCTTC
cdr3_aa: CASIRNNEQFF

j_call: TRBJ2-5
v_call: TRBV7-9
clone_size: -
d_call: -
cdr3_nt: TGTGCCAGCAGGGATGGACTTCTCATGGCCGAAGAGACCCAGTACTTC
cdr3_aa: CASRDGLLMAEETQYF

j_call: TRBJ1-5
v_call: TRBV20-1
clone_size: -
d_call: -
cdr3_nt: TGCAGTGCCGAGGGGGGAGGGAATCAGCCCCAGCATTTT
cdr3_aa: CSAEGGGNQPQHF

j_call: TRBJ2-7
v_call: TRBV27
clone_size: many
d_call: TRBD2
cdr3_nt: TGTGCCAGCAGTTGGGGGGGGACTTCCTACGAGCAGTACTTC
cdr3_aa: CASSWGGTSYEQYF

j_call: TRBJ2-1
v_call: TRBV29-1
clone_size: once
d_call: TRBD2
cdr3_nt: TGCAGCGTTGAAGATCTTGGGACTAGCTTGAATGAGCAGTTCTTC
cdr3_aa: CSVEDLGTSLNEQFF

j_call: TRBJ2-1
v_call: TRBV4-3
clone_size: many
d_call: TRBD2
cdr3_nt: TGCGCCAGCAACCCGGGACTAGCCTTCAATGAGCAGTTCTTC
cdr3_aa: CASNPGLAFNEQFF

j_call: TRBJ2-2
v_call: TRBV12-3/TRBV12-4
clone_size: -
d_call: -
cdr3_nt: TGTGCCAGCACCGGCAGGGGGGGCACCGGGGAGCTGTTTTTT
cdr3_aa: CASTGRGGTGELFF

j_call: TRBJ2-1
v_call: TRBV9
clone_size: -
d_call: -
cdr3_nt: TGTGCCAGCAGCCTAGGCGGGGCTAGCCTAGTGAAGGAGCAGTTCTTC
cdr3_aa: CASSLGGASLVKEQFF

j_call: TRBJ1-6
v_call: TRBV28
clone_size: -
d_call: -
cdr3_nt: TGTGCCAGCAGTCCCCGCACCGGGAGAGACTCACCCCTCCACTTT
cdr3_aa: CASSPRTGRDSPLHF